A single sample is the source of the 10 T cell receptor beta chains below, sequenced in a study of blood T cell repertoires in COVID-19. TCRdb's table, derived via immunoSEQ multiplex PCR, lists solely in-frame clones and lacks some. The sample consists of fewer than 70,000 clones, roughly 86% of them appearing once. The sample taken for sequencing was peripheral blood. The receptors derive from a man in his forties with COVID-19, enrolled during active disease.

CDR3 region: CASRAGAETQYF. In DNA form, the CDR3 reads TGTGCCAGCAGGGCAGGGGCAGAGACCCAGTACTTC. The V and J genes are TRBV24-1 and TRBJ2-5, with TRBD1 as a possible D gene (6 bases). CDR1 and CDR2 (germline): KGHDR, SFDVKD. This CDR3 has 12 residues. Trimming took off 11 bases at V and 4 bases at J, with 13 bases between the two ends.

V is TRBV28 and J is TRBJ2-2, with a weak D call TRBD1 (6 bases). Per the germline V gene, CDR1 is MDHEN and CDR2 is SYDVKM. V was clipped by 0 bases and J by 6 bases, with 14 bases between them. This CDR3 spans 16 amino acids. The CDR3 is CASSLWATGASGELFF. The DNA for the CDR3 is TGTGCCAGCAGTTTATGGGCGACAGGAGCCTCCGGGGAGCTGTTTTTT.

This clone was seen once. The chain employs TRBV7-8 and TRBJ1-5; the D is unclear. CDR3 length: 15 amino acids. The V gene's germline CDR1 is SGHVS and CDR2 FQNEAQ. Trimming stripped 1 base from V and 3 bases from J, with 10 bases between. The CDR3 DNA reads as TGTGCCAGCAGCTTAGGACATCCCCTCAATCAGCCCCAGCATTTT. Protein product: CASSLGHPLNQPQHF.

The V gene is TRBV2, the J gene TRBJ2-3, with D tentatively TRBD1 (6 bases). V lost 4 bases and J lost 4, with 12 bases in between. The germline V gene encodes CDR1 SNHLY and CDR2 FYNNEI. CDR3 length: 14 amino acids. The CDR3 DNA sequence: TGTGCCAGCAGTGTGATAGAGGGGGCAGATACGCAGTATTTT. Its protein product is CASSVIEGADTQYF.

Here the CDR3 reads CASSQARTNVPYEQYF. CDR3 nucleotide sequence: TGCGCCAGCAGCCAAGCAAGGACAAACGTTCCCTACGAGCAGTACTTC. The chain employs TRBV4-1 and TRBJ2-7; TRBD1 might be the D (5 bases). The CDR3 totals 16 residues. Germline V gene lookup returns CDR1 MGHRA and CDR2 YSYEKL. Trimming cost V 1 base and J 2 bases, with 15 bases left between them.

CDR3 DNA sequence: TGTGCCAGCAGCTTGGGGACAGGGACCGGGGAGCTGTTTTTT. Translated, it gives CASSLGTGTGELFF. This sequence joins TRBV5-8 and TRBJ2-2; 8 bases fit TRBD1. The CDR3 is 14 amino acids. The V and J ends lost 0 bases and 5 bases, in that order; junction bases with no gene match: 0. Germline CDR1 and CDR2: SGHTS and YDEGEE.

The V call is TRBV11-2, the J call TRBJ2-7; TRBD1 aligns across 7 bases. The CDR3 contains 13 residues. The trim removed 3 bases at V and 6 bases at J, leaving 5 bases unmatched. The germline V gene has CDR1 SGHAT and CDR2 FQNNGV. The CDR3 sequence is CASSLAGTVEQYF. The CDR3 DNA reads TGTGCCAGCAGCTTGGCTGGGACAGTCGAGCAGTACTTC.

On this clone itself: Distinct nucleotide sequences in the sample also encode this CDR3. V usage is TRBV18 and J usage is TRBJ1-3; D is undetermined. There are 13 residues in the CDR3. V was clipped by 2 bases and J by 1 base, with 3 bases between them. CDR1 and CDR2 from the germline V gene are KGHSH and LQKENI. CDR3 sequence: CASSPESGNTIYF. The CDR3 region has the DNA TGTGCCAGCTCACCAGAGTCTGGAAACACCATATATTTT.

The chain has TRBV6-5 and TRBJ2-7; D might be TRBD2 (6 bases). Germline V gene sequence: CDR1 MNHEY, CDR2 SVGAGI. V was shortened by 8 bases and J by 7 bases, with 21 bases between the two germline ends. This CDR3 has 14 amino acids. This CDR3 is CASVGLIPMGEQYF. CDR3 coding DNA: TGTGCCAGCGTAGGACTAATCCCTATGGGGGAGCAGTACTTC.

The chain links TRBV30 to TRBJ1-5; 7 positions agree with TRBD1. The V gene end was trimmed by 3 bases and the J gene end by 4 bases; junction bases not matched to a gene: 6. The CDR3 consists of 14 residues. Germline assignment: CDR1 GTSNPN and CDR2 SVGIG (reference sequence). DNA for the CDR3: TGTGCCTGGAGGGGGAAACAGGGGAATCAGCCCCAGCATTTT. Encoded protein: CAWRGKQGNQPQHF.